The 31 T cell receptor beta chains reported below all come from one sample, sequenced in a study of T cells in localized non-small cell lung cancer. Some clones are missing from TCRdb's copy, which holds only in-frame ones; the method was immunoSEQ multiplex PCR. Seen here are 7,700 or so clones, around 92% observed once, and the top ten hold 4.5% to 5.5%. This material consisted of peripheral blood mononuclear cells, taken before any cancer treatment. All receptors derive from a male donor aged 60 or over with stage II lung adenocarcinoma.

The chain carries TRBV9 and TRBJ1-5; 7 bases map to TRBD1. Germline V lookup: CDR1 SGDLS, CDR2 YYNGEE. The CDR3 loop spans 13 amino acids. V trimming: 4 bases; J trimming: 5 bases; junction bases outside the gene matches: 3. CDR3 in amino acids: CASSKDRDQPQHF. CDR3 DNA: TGTGCCAGCAGCAAAGACAGGGATCAGCCCCAGCATTTT.

The DNA for the CDR3 is TGTGCCAGCACTCGCCCAGGCGGTCAGCCCCAGCATTTT. Translation gives CASTRPGGQPQHF. The rearrangement uses TRBV6-1 and TRBJ1-5; no firm D call. Germline CDR1 and CDR2: MNHNS and SASEGT. With 7 bases removed from V and 6 bases from J, the gap between germline ends came to 13 bases. CDR3 length: 13 amino acids.

The chain couples TRBV6-1 to TRBJ2-3; D is possibly TRBD1 (6 bases). This CDR3 spans 12 amino acids. V was clipped by 4 bases and J by 7 bases, with 9 bases between them. The germline V gene has CDR1 MNHNS and CDR2 SASEGT. CDR3 loop: CASSVGDNTQYF. CDR3 in DNA: TGTGCCAGCAGTGTCGGGGACAATACGCAGTATTTT.

The CDR3 DNA sequence: TGCAGCGCACAGGGGTGGCTAGCGGGGGGTTTAGAGACCCAGTACTTC. This gives the protein CSAQGWLAGGLETQYF. V usage is TRBV29-1 and J usage is TRBJ2-5; TRBD2 matches 11 bases. Germline V CDR1 and CDR2: SQVTM, ANQGSEA. After removal of 7 bases from V and 4 bases from J, the junction contained 14 bases not matched to a gene. CDR3 size: 16 residues.

The chain carries TRBV5-1 and TRBJ2-3, with 7 bases fitting TRBD1. V gave up 2 bases and J gave up 1 base; unmatched junction bases: 1. The CDR3 contains 14 residues. From germline, CDR1 is SGHRS and CDR2 YFSETQ. In DNA, the CDR3 is TGCGCCAGCAGCTTTCAGGGGGGCACAGATACGCAGTATTTT. Residues: CASSFQGGTDTQYF.

The chain recombines TRBV5-1 with TRBJ2-5; TRBD2 matches at 10 bases. Trimming cost V 4 bases and J 5 bases; bases outside gene matches: 11. CDR1 is SGHRS, CDR2 YFSETQ, per germline. This CDR3 has 16 residues. The CDR3 region has the DNA TGCGCCAGCAGCCCCCCCGAGGGAGCGGGGGGGGAGACCCAGTACTTC. This encodes CASSPPEGAGGETQYF.

V gene TRBV5-1 combines with J gene TRBJ2-7; maybe TRBD1 (6 bases). Per germline, CDR1 SGHRS and CDR2 YFSETQ. The V end lost 5 bases, the J end lost 0 bases, and 12 bases lay between the germline ends. CDR3 length: 14 residues. CDR3 in DNA: TGCGCCAGCAGGGACAAGGGGGTCTCCTACGAGCAGTACTTC. As protein: CASRDKGVSYEQYF.

The J gene is TRBJ1-1, the V gene TRBV7-9, with D unclear. CDR1 and CDR2 (germline): SEHNR, FQNEAQ (reference sequence). Deletions cut 1 base from V and 8 bases from J, with 8 bases between. The CDR3 loop spans 12 amino acids. The CDR3 here is CASSLGPPEAFF. The CDR3 DNA sequence: TGTGCCAGCAGCTTAGGTCCCCCCGAAGCTTTCTTT.

This clone came up once. The chain uses TRBV6-1 and TRBJ1-1; D uncertain. This CDR3 is 15 amino acids long. V lost 2 bases and J lost 5, with 15 bases in between. The germline CDR1 and CDR2 sequences are MNHNS and SASEGT. The CDR3 loop reads CASSEFWSGGTEAFF. In DNA, the CDR3 is TGTGCCAGCAGTGAATTCTGGAGCGGTGGGACTGAAGCTTTCTTT.

The V call is TRBV7-3, the J call TRBJ2-1; D remains ambiguous. V lost 5 bases and J lost 5, with 10 bases in between. This CDR3 contains 13 residues. Germline V gives CDR1 SGHTA, CDR2 FQGTGA. CDR3 coding DNA: TGTGCCAGCAGCGCGACCCCGAACAATGAGCAGTTCTTC. Protein: CASSATPNNEQFF. Using reference TRBV7-3 and TRBJ2-1 for the parts outside the CDR3, the full variable domain is GAGVSQTPSNKVTEKGKYVELRCDPISGHTALYWYRQSLGQGPEFLIYFQGTGAADDSGLPNDRFFAVRPEGSVSTLKIQRTERGDSAVYLCASSATPNNEQFFGPGTRLTVL.

The V gene is TRBV19, the J gene TRBJ1-2; D gene uncertain. This CDR3 region has 13 residues. Germline V gene data show CDR1 as LNHDA and CDR2 as SQIVND (reference sequence). V was clipped by 0 bases and J by 1 base, with 3 bases between them. In DNA form, the CDR3 reads TGTGCCAGTAGTATAGACAGTAACTATGGCTACACCTTC. Translation: CASSIDSNYGYTF.

The V call is TRBV18, the J call TRBJ2-3; D may be TRBD2 (5 bases). Trimming removed 2 bases from V and 8 bases from J, with 11 bases in between. The V gene's germline CDR1 is KGHSH and CDR2 LQKENI. This CDR3 is built from 13 residues. The CDR3 bases are TGTGCCAGCTCACCAATTGTAGGAGGTACGCAGTATTTT. Its translation is CASSPIVGGTQYF.

The rearrangement joins TRBV7-2 to TRBJ1-1; 7 positions match TRBD1. V was clipped by 8 bases and J by 3 bases; unmatched bases: 6. The CDR3 length is 13 residues. Germline CDR1 is SGHTA and CDR2 is FQGNSA. The CDR3 coding sequence is TGTGCCAGCGCCCGGCAGGGGGACACTGAAGCTTTCTTT. Translating it yields CASARQGDTEAFF.

The chain uses TRBV6-1 and TRBJ1-4; the D gene is possibly TRBD1 (5 bases). V was clipped by 4 bases and J by 9 bases, with 15 bases between them. The CDR3 has 14 residues. Germline CDR1 reads MNHNS; CDR2 reads SASEGT. The CDR3 DNA reads as TGTGCCAGCAGTGGCCAAGGCAGGGCTAAAAAACTGTTTTTT. This codes for CASSGQGRAKKLFF.

V gene TRBV7-2 combines with J gene TRBJ2-5; 10 bases fit TRBD1. V shed 5 bases and J 11 bases; nucleotides not matched to a gene: 11. Per the germline V gene, CDR1 is SGHTA and CDR2 is FQGNSA. This CDR3 comprises 14 residues. DNA for the CDR3: TGTGCCAGCAGCGGTTGGGGACAGGGGTCACCGCAGTACTTC. This codes for CASSGWGQGSPQYF.

The chain recombines TRBV10-3 with TRBJ1-2; tentatively, D is TRBD1 (6 bases). V was pared by 2 bases and J by 0 bases, with 13 bases between. Germline V gene data show CDR1 as ENHRY and CDR2 as SYGVKD. This CDR3 is 16 amino acids long. CDR3 sequence reads: CAISEGGARANYGYTF. The CDR3 DNA is TGTGCCATCAGTGAGGGGGGGGCGCGGGCTAACTATGGCTACACCTTC.

The table lists this clone with a few counts. This rearrangement joins TRBV4-3 to TRBJ2-7; weak D call: TRBD1 (6 bases). The CDR3 runs 14 residues. The germline V gene has CDR1 LGHNA and CDR2 YSLEER. The ends were cut back, 3 bases at V and 6 bases at J, with 15 bases in the middle. The chain's CDR3 is CASSQTGLGAEQYF. DNA of the CDR3: TGCGCCAGCAGCCAGACCGGGTTGGGGGCCGAGCAGTACTTC.

The V call is TRBV6-9, the J call TRBJ1-1, with TRBD1 identical over 7 bases. V lost 3 bases, J lost 1 base, and 5 bases stayed unmatched. The CDR3 covers 15 residues. CDR1 is MNHGY, CDR2 SVAAGI, per germline. CDR3 nucleotides: TGTGCCAGCAGTTACCTCGGGACAGAGAACACTGAAGCTTTCTTT. It is translated as CASSYLGTENTEAFF.

This clone was found a few times. The rearrangement joins TRBV10-3 to TRBJ2-3; 9 bases align to TRBD2. Germline CDR1 reads ENHRY; CDR2 reads SYGVKD. This CDR3 region has 14 residues. Trimming took 2 bases from V and 8 from J; bases not matched to a gene: 5. The CDR3 bases are TGTGCCATCAGTGAGCCGCGACTAGCGGCTACGCAGTATTTT. Protein: CAISEPRLAATQYF.

The chain carries TRBV7-2 and TRBJ2-5; 9 nucleotides match TRBD2. The CDR3 covers 14 residues. V shed 5 bases, J shed 4 bases, and the junction held 5 bases outside the gene matches. The germline V gene encodes CDR1 SGHTA and CDR2 FQGNSA. The CDR3 reads CASSQAGGPETQYF. The CDR3 bases are TGTGCCAGCAGCCAAGCGGGGGGTCCAGAGACCCAGTACTTC. The full variable domain, completed using reference TRBV7-2 and TRBJ2-5, is GAGVSQSPSNKVTEKGKDVELRCDPISGHTALYWYRQSLGQGLEFLIYFQGNSAPDKSGLPSDRFSAERTGGSVSTLTIQRTQQEDSAVYLCASSQAGGPETQYFGPGTRLLVL.

The chain combines TRBV21-1 with TRBJ1-4. TRBV21-1 is a pseudogene segment. The CDR3 sequence is 12 residues long. CDR3 amino acids: CASSRVDEKLFF. Written as DNA, the CDR3 is TGTGCCAGCAGCCGAGTCGATGAAAAACTGTTTTTT.

The chain uses TRBV19 and TRBJ1-6, with a possible D match to TRBD1 (5 bases). Germline V gene lookup returns CDR1 LNHDA and CDR2 SQIVND (reference sequence). This CDR3 has 16 residues. V lost 0 bases and J lost 7, with 13 bases in between. The DNA for the CDR3 is TGTGCCAGTAGTATAGATCTAGGGGCATTGAATTCACCCCTCCACTTT. This sequence encodes CASSIDLGALNSPLHF.

V is TRBV9 and J is TRBJ1-2; 11 nucleotides line up with TRBD1. Unmatched junction bases numbered 3, after V lost 2 bases and J lost 3 bases. The CDR3 has 15 amino acids. Germline V gives CDR1 SGDLS, CDR2 YYNGEE. CDR3 nucleotides: TGTGCCAGCAGCGTGGGGACAGGGGGTTACTATGGCTACACCTTC. Its translation is CASSVGTGGYYGYTF.

J is TRBJ1-1 and V is TRBV9, with D possibly TRBD1 on 5 matching bases. Per germline, CDR1 SGDLS and CDR2 YYNGEE. Trimming removed 4 bases at V and 8 bases at J, with 21 bases between. The CDR3 totals 15 residues. The DNA of the CDR3 is TGTGCCAGCAGCCCCCAATGGGACGTCTACGGGGAAGCTTTCTTT. Its translation is CASSPQWDVYGEAFF.

CDR3 residues: CASSGPGTRGLGIQYF. The CDR3 DNA sequence: TGTGCCAGCAGTGGGCCCGGGACTAGAGGTTTAGGCATTCAGTACTTC. The genes are TRBV6-1 and TRBJ2-4, with 8 bases fitting TRBD2. The germline gives CDR1 MNHNS, CDR2 SASEGT. V gave up 4 bases and J gave up 9 bases; unmatched junction bases: 14. The CDR3 is made up of 16 amino acids.

J is TRBJ1-2 and V is TRBV5-4; 10 bases line up with TRBD1. With 10 bases clipped from V and 4 bases from J, the junction kept 10 bases outside the gene matches. From germline, CDR1 is SGHNT and CDR2 YYREEE (reference sequence). This CDR3 contains 14 residues. This CDR3 is CAYYTGQGTYGYTF. The CDR3 DNA reads as TGTGCCTATTATACGGGACAGGGGACCTATGGCTACACCTTC. Full variable domain (outside the CDR3, taken from reference TRBV5-4 and TRBJ1-2): ETGVTQSPTHLIKTRGQQVTLRCSSQSGHNTVSWYQQALGQGPQFIFQYYREEENGRGNFPPRFSGLQFPNYSSELNVNALELDDSALYLCAYYTGQGTYGYTFGSGTRLTVV.

V usage is TRBV9 and J usage is TRBJ2-4; unclear D gene. The CDR3 covers 13 residues. The V end lost 0 bases, the J end lost 6 bases, and 7 bases lay between the germline ends. In germline, CDR1 is SGDLS, CDR2 YYNGEE. CDR3 in amino acids: CASSVGVRNIQYF. CDR3 nucleotide sequence: TGTGCCAGCAGCGTAGGGGTTCGAAACATTCAGTACTTC.

V and J are TRBV14 and TRBJ1-5; TRBD1 is a possible D gene (6 bases). There are 15 residues in the CDR3. Germline V CDR1 and CDR2: SGHDN, FVKESK. The V gene lost 1 base and the J gene lost 1 base, with 8 bases spanning the gap. CDR3 sequence reads: CASSQGGPSNQPQHF. CDR3 nucleotides: TGTGCCAGCAGCCAAGGGGGGCCGAGCAATCAGCCCCAGCATTTT.

The V call is TRBV18, the J call TRBJ1-2; 7 bases are a match to TRBD1. V dropped 2 bases and J dropped 3; count of bases not matched to a gene: 3. Germline CDR1 KGHSH, CDR2 LQKENI. The CDR3 has 14 residues. CDR3 nucleotide sequence: TGTGCCAGCTCACCATCCGGGACAGACTATGGCTACACCTTC. Amino acids: CASSPSGTDYGYTF.

The chain employs TRBV2 and TRBJ1-2, with D perhaps TRBD1 (6 bases). The CDR3 covers 15 residues. The V gene lost 6 bases and the J gene lost 2 bases, with 16 bases spanning the gap. Per the germline V gene, CDR1 is SNHLY and CDR2 is FYNNEI. CDR3 protein: CASRDSLTRNYGYTF. The CDR3 nucleotides read TGTGCCAGCAGGGACAGTCTTACACGAAACTATGGCTACACCTTC. Looking up the rest from reference TRBV2 and TRBJ1-2 gives the full variable domain: EPEVTQTPSHQVTQMGQEVILRCVPISNHLYFYWYRQILGQKVEFLVSFYNNEISEKSEIFDDQFSVERPDGSNFTLKIRSTKLEDSAMYFCASRDSLTRNYGYTFGSGTRLTVV.

This chain links TRBV7-8 with TRBJ1-1, with D possibly being TRBD1 (6 bases). This CDR3 is 15 amino acids long. Germline assignment: CDR1 SGHVS and CDR2 FQNEAQ. The germline V and J ends were trimmed by 5 bases and 0 bases, with 13 bases remaining between them. CDR3 nucleotide sequence: TGTGCCAGCAGCCCCACAGGGTCGATGAACACTGAAGCTTTCTTT. Encoded protein: CASSPTGSMNTEAFF.